Below, 20 T cell receptor beta chains from the same sample are listed, as sequenced in a study of preoperative IRX-2 immunotherapy in early breast cancer. Produced via immunoSEQ multiplex PCR; TCRdb's table is partial and in-frame only. Of roughly 99,000 clones in the sample, roughly 89% were seen once. Sample treatment: preoperative locoregional IRX-2 cytokine immunotherapy. Sample: tumor tissue, taken after IRX-2 immunotherapy. The receptors were sampled from a human donor with breast cancer.

CDR3 amino acids: CSVVFGRGYGYTF. In nucleotides, the CDR3 is TGCAGCGTTGTGTTTGGCAGGGGATATGGCTACACCTTC. The rearrangement joins TRBV29-1 to TRBJ1-2, with D possibly matching TRBD1 (6 bases). With 4 bases removed from V and 5 bases from J, the gap between germline ends came to 14 bases. The germline gives CDR1 SQVTM, CDR2 ANQGSEA. This CDR3 comprises 13 residues. The full variable domain, rest sourced from reference TRBV29-1 and TRBJ1-2, is SAVISQKPSRDICQRGTSLTIQCQVDSQVTMMFWYRQQPGQSLTLIATANQGSEATYESGFVIDKFPISRPNLTFSTLTVSNMSPEDSSIYLCSVVFGRGYGYTFGSGTRLTVV.

The V gene is TRBV7-1, the J gene TRBJ2-3, with D perhaps TRBD1 (6 bases). TRBV7-1 is identified as an open reading frame with a role that is uncertain. V was shortened by 6 bases and J by 5 bases, with 15 bases between the two germline ends. The CDR3 sequence is 14 residues long. CDR3 region: CASRNRASQDTQYF. CDR3 nucleotides: TGTGCCAGCAGAAACAGGGCCTCACAAGATACGCAGTATTTT.

The chain joins TRBV5-1 to TRBJ2-1, with 9 bases lining up with TRBD2. J gave up 5 bases and V 1 base, and 7 bases lay outside the gene matches. Per the germline V gene, CDR1 is SGHRS and CDR2 is YFSETQ. The CDR3 length is 16 residues. The CDR3 nucleotides read TGCGCCAGCAGCTTGTCCCCCCTAGCGGGAAACAATGAGCAGTTCTTC. The encoded protein is CASSLSPLAGNNEQFF.

This chain uses TRBV6-8 with TRBJ1-5; a weak D match, TRBD1 (6 bases). The ends were cut back, 4 bases at V and 7 bases at J, with 14 bases in the middle. This CDR3 comprises 14 residues. Per the germline V gene, CDR1 is MNHGY and CDR2 is SAAAGT. The CDR3 spells CASSSSDRRQPQHF. The CDR3 DNA is TGTGCCAGCAGTTCCTCCGACAGGCGGCAGCCCCAGCATTTT.

J is TRBJ2-7 and V is TRBV30; 12 nucleotides agree with TRBD2. V was pared by 1 base and J by 6 bases, with 7 bases of the junction left unmatched. Germline V gene lookup returns CDR1 GTSNPN and CDR2 SVGIG (reference sequence). This CDR3 region has 15 residues. The CDR3 region is CAWSAGLAGKSEQYF. DNA for the CDR3: TGTGCCTGGAGTGCCGGACTAGCGGGAAAAAGCGAGCAGTACTTC.

This chain uses TRBV5-1 with TRBJ1-2, with TRBD1 identical over 10 bases. The CDR3 covers 15 residues. Germline lookup yields CDR1 SGHRS and CDR2 YFSETQ. The ends lost 3 bases at V and 2 bases at J; junction bases unmatched: 4. The CDR3 protein is CASSSKTGGNYGYTF. CDR3 bases: TGCGCCAGCAGCTCAAAGACAGGGGGCAACTATGGCTACACCTTC. The full variable domain, its missing parts supplied by reference TRBV5-1 and TRBJ1-2, is KAGVTQTPRYLIKTRGQQVTLSCSPISGHRSVSWYQQTPGQGLQFLFEYFSETQRNKGNFPGRFSGRQFSNSRSEMNVSTLELGDSALYLCASSSKTGGNYGYTFGSGTRLTVV.

The chain uses TRBV5-1 and TRBJ2-3, with D perhaps matching TRBD1 (5 bases). V dropped 4 bases and J dropped 0 bases, with 12 bases sitting between them. From germline, CDR1 is SGHRS and CDR2 YFSETQ. This CDR3 has 15 amino acids. CDR3 region: CASSEQDTSTDTQYF. CDR3 coding DNA: TGCGCCAGCAGCGAACAGGATACTAGCACAGATACGCAGTATTTT.

This rearrangement joins TRBV23-1 to TRBJ1-4; D gene ambiguous. TRBV23-1 has ORF status, its function being uncertain. The length of the CDR3 is 13 residues. V was cut by 9 bases and J by 8 bases, with 16 bases left in between. This CDR3 is CASGVRNGEKLFF. The CDR3, as DNA: TGCGCCAGTGGTGTGAGAAATGGAGAAAAACTGTTTTTT.

The V gene is TRBV6-8, the J gene TRBJ1-6, with 9 bases matching TRBD1. Germline lookup yields CDR1 MNHGY and CDR2 SAAAGT. The CDR3 runs to 15 residues. Trimming removed 6 bases from V and 7 bases from J; junction bases left unmatched: 7. The CDR3 loop is CASSPDRGWNSPLHF. CDR3 DNA: TGTGCCAGCAGCCCAGACAGGGGGTGGAATTCACCCCTCCACTTT.

The chain employs TRBV6-8 and TRBJ2-2; D is unresolved. Germline V gives CDR1 MNHGY, CDR2 SAAAGT. The CDR3 covers 12 residues. V was cut by 2 bases and J by 4 bases, with 2 bases left in between. Here the CDR3 reads CASSYRTGELFF. DNA for the CDR3: TGTGCCAGCAGTTACCGCACCGGGGAGCTGTTTTTT.

V is TRBV6-8 and J is TRBJ1-1, with D perhaps TRBD1 (6 bases). V was trimmed by 0 bases and J by 4 bases, leaving 12 bases between them. CDR1 and CDR2 from the germline V gene are MNHGY and SAAAGT. The CDR3 contains 15 residues. The CDR3 reads CASSYSEGGGTEAFF. The CDR3 region has the DNA TGTGCCAGCAGTTACTCAGAAGGAGGGGGCACTGAAGCTTTCTTT.

The rearrangement uses TRBV19 and TRBJ2-5; D remains ambiguous. The V end lost 5 bases, the J end lost 4 bases, and 11 bases lay between the germline ends. CDR3 length equals 13 residues. Germline values: CDR1 LNHDA, CDR2 SQIVND (reference sequence). The CDR3 is CASSVRSLETQYF. CDR3 DNA sequence: TGTGCCAGTAGTGTCAGGTCCTTAGAGACCCAGTACTTC.

The gene calls are TRBV14 and TRBJ1-1; 9 nucleotides agree with TRBD1. Germline values: CDR1 SGHDN, CDR2 FVKESK. The V gene end was trimmed by 3 bases and the J gene end by 11 bases; junction bases not matched to a gene: 7. The CDR3 runs to 13 residues. CDR3 sequence: CASSQQQGARAFF. CDR3 coding DNA: TGTGCCAGCAGCCAGCAACAGGGGGCCAGGGCTTTCTTT.

The chain joins TRBV28 to TRBJ2-7, with 9 bases matching TRBD1. This CDR3 comprises 14 residues. V gave up 6 bases and J gave up 5 bases; unmatched junction bases: 8. CDR1 and CDR2 (germline): MDHEN, SYDVKM. The CDR3 nucleotides read TGTGCCAGCAGACCCGGGACAGGGCGACACGAGCAGTACTTC. It codes for CASRPGTGRHEQYF.

The chain couples TRBV5-1 to TRBJ2-1; D is tentatively TRBD1 or TRBD2 (5 bases each). Trimming pared 0 bases from V and 0 bases from J, leaving 7 bases between. The CDR3 is 15 residues long. Germline CDR1 SGHRS, CDR2 YFSETQ. This chain's CDR3 is CASSLGGNSYNEQFF. CDR3 nucleotide sequence: TGCGCCAGCAGCTTGGGGGGGAACTCCTACAATGAGCAGTTCTTC.

On this clone: Different DNA sequences within this sample yield the same CDR3. The V call is TRBV28, the J call TRBJ1-2; D might be TRBD1 (6 bases). Deletions cut 2 bases from V and 3 bases from J, with 7 bases between. CDR3 size: 13 residues. From germline, CDR1 is MDHEN and CDR2 SYDVKM. The CDR3 coding sequence is TGTGCCAGCAGTTTAGAGGGGGACTATGGCTACACCTTC. This translates into CASSLEGDYGYTF.

The V call is TRBV18, the J call TRBJ2-5; 11 positions match TRBD1. The CDR3 has 14 residues. J gave up 5 bases and V 4 bases, and 3 bases lay outside the gene matches. Looked up from germline, CDR1 is KGHSH and CDR2 is LQKENI. The CDR3 DNA reads TGTGCCAGCTCACGGACAGGGGGCATGGAGACCCAGTACTTC. Translating it yields CASSRTGGMETQYF.

In its sample, this clone was seen once. V usage is TRBV28 and J usage is TRBJ1-6, with TRBD1 matching 7 bases. CDR1 MDHEN and CDR2 SYDVKM come from the germline V gene. Unmatched junction bases numbered 9, after V lost 9 bases and J lost 13 bases. The CDR3 extends over 12 amino acids. The CDR3 coding sequence is TGTGCCAGTCGACAGGGTGTCCTCCCCCTCCACTTT. Amino acids: CASRQGVLPLHF.

The V call is TRBV12-5, the J call TRBJ1-3, with D perhaps matching TRBD1 (5 bases). The CDR3 is made up of 15 amino acids. Germline CDR1 and CDR2: LGHNT and FRNRAP. Trimming took 5 bases from V and 0 from J, leaving 11 bases between them. The CDR3 region is CASGPGTSSGNTIYF. The CDR3 DNA follows: TGTGCTAGTGGTCCCGGGACCAGCTCTGGAAACACCATATATTTT.

The chain links TRBV19 to TRBJ1-2; a possible D gene is TRBD1 (5 bases). V gave up 3 bases and J gave up 4 bases, with 9 bases separating them. The germline V gene has CDR1 LNHDA and CDR2 SQIVND (reference sequence). CDR3 length equals 13 residues. CDR3 protein: CASSIQGTYGYTF. The CDR3 region has the DNA TGTGCCAGTAGTATTCAGGGCACCTATGGCTACACCTTC.